This note documents a single TCR beta chain sequence. Sequencing targeted expressed TCRB transcripts, as all isolated RNA had been reverse transcribed. Sequencing used immunoSEQ multiplex PCR; TCRdb keeps in-frame clones, though not all of them. The repertoire has about 350,000 clones, about 19% of them found once; the top ten carry about 0.044%. This entry comes from a study of beta chain features in type 1 diabetes. Study details: The samples had roughly 100,000,000 sorted cells examined in all.

Trimming removed 0 bases at V and 2 bases at J, with 7 bases between. Looked up from germline, CDR1 is SGDLS and CDR2 is YYNGEE. This CDR3 is built from 14 residues. This sequence joins TRBV9 and TRBJ2-3; D is undetermined. Material for sequencing was naive CD4+ T cells from blood. The clonotype comes from a woman younger than 35 in good health. CDR3 loop: CASSVGYITDTQYF. CDR3 nucleotides: TGTGCCAGCAGCGTAGGCTATATCACAGATACGCAGTATTTT.